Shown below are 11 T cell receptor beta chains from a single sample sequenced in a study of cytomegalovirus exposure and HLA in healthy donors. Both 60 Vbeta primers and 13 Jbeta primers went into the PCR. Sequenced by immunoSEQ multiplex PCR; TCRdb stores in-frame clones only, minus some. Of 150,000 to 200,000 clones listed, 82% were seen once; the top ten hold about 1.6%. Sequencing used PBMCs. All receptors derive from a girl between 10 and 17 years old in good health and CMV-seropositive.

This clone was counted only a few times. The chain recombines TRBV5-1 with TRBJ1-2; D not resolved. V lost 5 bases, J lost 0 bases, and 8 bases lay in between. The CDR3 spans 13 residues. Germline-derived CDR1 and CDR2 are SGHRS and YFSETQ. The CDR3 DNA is TGCGCCAGCAGTGATAGTTCTAACTATGGCTACACCTTC. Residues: CASSDSSNYGYTF.

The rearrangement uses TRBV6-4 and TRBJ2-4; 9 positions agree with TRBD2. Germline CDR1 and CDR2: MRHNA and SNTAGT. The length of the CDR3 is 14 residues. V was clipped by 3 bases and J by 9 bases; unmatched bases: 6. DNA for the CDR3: TGTGCCAGCAGTGATCGGGTAGCGGGAGCCATTCAGTACTTC. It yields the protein CASSDRVAGAIQYF.

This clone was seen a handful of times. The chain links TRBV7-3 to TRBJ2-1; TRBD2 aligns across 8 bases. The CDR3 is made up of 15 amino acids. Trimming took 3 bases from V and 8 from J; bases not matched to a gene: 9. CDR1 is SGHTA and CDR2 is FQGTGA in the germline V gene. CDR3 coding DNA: TGTGCCAGCAGCTTCCTGGGACTAGAGGGGGATGAGCAGTTCTTC. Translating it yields CASSFLGLEGDEQFF.

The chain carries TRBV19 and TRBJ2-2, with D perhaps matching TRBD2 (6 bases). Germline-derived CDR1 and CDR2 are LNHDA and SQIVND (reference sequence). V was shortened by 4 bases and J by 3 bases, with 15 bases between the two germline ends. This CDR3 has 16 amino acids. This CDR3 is CASSTRPGVDTGELFF. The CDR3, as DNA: TGTGCCAGTAGTACCCGACCGGGAGTCGACACCGGGGAGCTGTTTTTT. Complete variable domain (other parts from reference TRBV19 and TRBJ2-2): DGGITQSPKYLFRKEGQNVTLSCEQNLNHDAMYWYRQDPGQGLRLIYYSQIVNDFQKGDIAEGYSVSREKKESFPLTVTSAQKNPTAFYLCASSTRPGVDTGELFFGEGSRLTVL.

This chain's CDR3 is CASSDPSGGGNEQFF. The CDR3 DNA reads as TGTGCCAGCAGTGATCCATCAGGCGGGGGCAATGAGCAGTTCTTC. The chain uses TRBV25-1 and TRBJ2-1, with 7 bases lining up with TRBD2. The CDR3 contains 15 residues. Trimming cost V 3 bases and J 6 bases; bases outside gene matches: 8. Per the germline V gene, CDR1 is MGHDK and CDR2 is SYGVNS.

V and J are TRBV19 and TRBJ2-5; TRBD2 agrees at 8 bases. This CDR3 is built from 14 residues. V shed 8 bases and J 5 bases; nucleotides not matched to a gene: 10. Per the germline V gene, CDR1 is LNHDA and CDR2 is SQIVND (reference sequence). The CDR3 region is CASSTGGPWETQYF. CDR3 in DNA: TGTGCCAGTTCAACGGGGGGGCCGTGGGAGACCCAGTACTTC.

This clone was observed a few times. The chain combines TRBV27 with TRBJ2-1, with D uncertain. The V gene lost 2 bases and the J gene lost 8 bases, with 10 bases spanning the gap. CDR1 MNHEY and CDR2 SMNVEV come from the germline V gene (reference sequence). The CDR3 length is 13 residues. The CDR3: CASSLGLGYEQFF. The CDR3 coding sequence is TGTGCCAGCAGTTTAGGCCTAGGTTATGAGCAGTTCTTC.

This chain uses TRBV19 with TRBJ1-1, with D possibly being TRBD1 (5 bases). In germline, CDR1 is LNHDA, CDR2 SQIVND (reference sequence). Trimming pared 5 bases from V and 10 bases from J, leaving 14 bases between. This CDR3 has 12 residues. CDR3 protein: CASSPQTGGAFF. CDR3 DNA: TGTGCCAGTAGTCCGCAGACCGGGGGAGCTTTCTTT.

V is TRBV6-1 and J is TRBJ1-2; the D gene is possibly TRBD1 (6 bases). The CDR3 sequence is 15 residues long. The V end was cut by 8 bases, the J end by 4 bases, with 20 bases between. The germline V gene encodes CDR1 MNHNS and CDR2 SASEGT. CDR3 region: CASDQGPDPIYGYTF. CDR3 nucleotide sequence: TGTGCCAGCGATCAGGGGCCTGACCCCATCTATGGCTACACCTTC.

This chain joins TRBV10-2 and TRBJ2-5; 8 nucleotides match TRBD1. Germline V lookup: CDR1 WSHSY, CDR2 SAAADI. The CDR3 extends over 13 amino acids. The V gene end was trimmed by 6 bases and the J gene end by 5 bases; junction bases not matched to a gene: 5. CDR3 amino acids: CASSGQGAETQYF. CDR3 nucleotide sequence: TGCGCCAGCAGCGGACAGGGCGCGGAGACCCAGTACTTC.

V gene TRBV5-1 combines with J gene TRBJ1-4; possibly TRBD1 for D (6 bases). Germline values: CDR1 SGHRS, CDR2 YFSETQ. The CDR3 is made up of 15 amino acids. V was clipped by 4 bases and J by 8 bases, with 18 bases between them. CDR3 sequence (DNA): TGCGCCAGCAGCCCGCGAGGGGGGGTGGACGAAAAACTGTTTTTT. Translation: CASSPRGGVDEKLFF.